The 25 T cell receptor beta chains in this list originate from one sample, sequenced in a study of human T cells and chemical hapten exposure. TCRdb passed the RACE reads through MiXCR, listing each CDR3 protein once. In the table there are 80,000 to 95,000 distinct CDR3 sequences, 11% of which are singletons. The time point is: patch test 2, 6 weeks after DPC sensitization. The treatment denotes: therapeutic diphenylcyclopropenone sensitization with weekly scalp DPC. Source: whole blood, taken in connection with sensitization to the hapten diphenylcyclopropenone (DPC). These receptors originate from a man aged 18 to 29 with alopecia areata. Some clones in this sample may be carry-over from other donors' samples.

This clonotype was counted between two and nine times. The chain links TRBV11-2 to TRBJ2-7; D tentatively reads TRBD1 or TRBD2 (7 bases each). Per the germline V gene, CDR1 is SGHAT and CDR2 is FQNNGV. The CDR3 has 13 amino acids. The V and J ends lost 6 bases and 2 bases respectively, with 11 bases between them. The CDR3 DNA is TGTGCCAGCAGAGCGGGACAGACCTACGAGCAGTACTTC. Encoded protein: CASRAGQTYEQYF.

This clonotype was recorded at least ten times. The V and J genes are TRBV12-3 or TRBV12-4 and TRBJ1-1; D gene uncertain. The CDR3 is made up of 10 amino acids. The CDR3 bases are TGTGCAAGCGGTAACACTGAAGCTTTCTTT. Its protein is CASGNTEAFF.

V is TRBV6-2 or TRBV6-3 and J is TRBJ1-5; unclear D gene. CDR1 and CDR2 (germline): MNHEY, SVGEGT. The V gene lost 3 bases and the J gene lost 4 bases, with 13 bases spanning the gap. This CDR3 has 15 amino acids. The CDR3 coding sequence is TGTGCCAGCAGTTATTCACTAGCCGGTAATCAGCCCCAGCATTTT. Its protein product is CASSYSLAGNQPQHF.

This clonotype was counted only a few times. The gene calls are TRBV11-2 and TRBJ2-3; a possible D gene is TRBD2 (6 bases). Trimming left V 1 base short and J 0 bases short, with 11 bases between. The CDR3 loop spans 16 amino acids. Per the germline V gene, CDR1 is SGHAT and CDR2 is FQNNGV. As DNA, the CDR3 is TGTGCCAGCAGCTTAGTCGAGGGACTCAGCACAGATACGCAGTATTTT. Encoded protein: CASSLVEGLSTDTQYF.

V is TRBV7-9 and J is TRBJ2-5; 7 bases match TRBD1. V lost 4 bases and J lost 5; bases outside the gene matches: 10. The CDR3 is 15 residues long. Germline V gene sequence: CDR1 SEHNR, CDR2 FQNEAQ (reference sequence). CDR3 DNA: TGTGCCAGCAGCTCCTACAGGGGTCGGCGGGAGACCCAGTACTTC. Residues: CASSSYRGRRETQYF.

This clonotype was observed a handful of times. The chain joins TRBV28 to TRBJ2-4; 10 bases fit TRBD2. Unmatched junction bases numbered 7, after V lost 5 bases and J lost 0 bases. Germline-derived CDR1 and CDR2 are MDHEN and SYDVKM. The CDR3 is 17 residues long. The DNA for the CDR3 is TGTGCCAGCAGTCCAGCGGGGGGGACACTAGCCAAAAACATTCAGTACTTC. Encoded protein: CASSPAGGTLAKNIQYF.

This sequence joins TRBV11-2 and TRBJ2-5, with D possibly TRBD2 on 5 matching bases. Germline loops: CDR1 SGHAT, CDR2 FQNNGV. V lost 4 bases, J lost 5 bases, and 5 bases lay in between. The CDR3 contains 11 residues. The CDR3 reads CASSWRETQYF. CDR3 DNA: TGTGCCAGCAGCTGGAGGGAGACCCAGTACTTC.

In this sample, this clonotype turned up a few times. This chain joins TRBV24-1 and TRBJ2-5, with 11 bases identical to TRBD1. This CDR3 region has 16 residues. CDR1 is KGHDR and CDR2 is SFDVKD in the germline V gene. Unmatched junction bases numbered 4, after V lost 4 bases and J lost 1 base. In DNA, the CDR3 is TGTGCCACCAGTGACCATGGGACAGGGGGCCAAGAGACCCAGTACTTC. It yields the protein CATSDHGTGGQETQYF.

This clonotype has at least ten counts. The genes are TRBV11-2 and TRBJ1-2, with D perhaps TRBD1 (6 bases). This CDR3 has 15 residues. V gave up 2 bases and J gave up 2 bases, with 12 bases separating them. CDR1 and CDR2 from the germline V gene are SGHAT and FQNNGV. The CDR3 sequence is CASSLFAGENYGYTF. The CDR3 DNA reads TGTGCCAGCAGCTTATTTGCAGGGGAAAACTATGGCTACACCTTC.

This clonotype was detected only a few times. The rearrangement uses TRBV6-2 or TRBV6-3 and TRBJ2-7, with 7 bases aligning to TRBD1. Germline values: CDR1 MNHEY, CDR2 SVGEGT. Trimming at V came to 6 bases and at J to 2 bases, leaving 7 bases not matched to a gene. The CDR3 covers 14 residues. CDR3 loop: CASSHTGATYEQYV. The CDR3 nucleotides are TGTGCCAGCAGCCACACAGGGGCCACCTACGAGCAGTACGTC.

Only a few counts were recorded for this clonotype. The genes are TRBV7-2 and TRBJ2-5, with TRBD1 matching over 9 bases. The germline gives CDR1 SGHTA, CDR2 FQGNSA. J was trimmed by 5 bases and V by 4 bases; bases with no gene match: 11. This CDR3 comprises 16 residues. The CDR3 region has the DNA TGTGCCAGCAGCTCCCAAGACAGGGGGGTGAGGGAGACCCAGTACTTC. It is translated as CASSSQDRGVRETQYF.

V gene TRBV28 combines with J gene TRBJ2-3; no reliable D call. Trimming left V 6 bases short and J 6 bases short, with 13 bases between. From germline, CDR1 is MDHEN and CDR2 SYDVKM. The CDR3 is made up of 13 amino acids. The CDR3 sequence: CASRQTNPDTQYF. CDR3 nucleotides: TGTGCCAGCAGACAAACTAACCCGGATACGCAGTATTTT.

The rearrangement joins TRBV7-6 to TRBJ2-3; 11 bases are shared with TRBD1. V was clipped by 4 bases and J by 5 bases; unmatched bases: 8. Looked up from germline, CDR1 is SGHVS and CDR2 is FNYEAQ. The CDR3 spans 16 residues. The CDR3: CASSSGQGGSIDTQYF. In DNA form, the CDR3 reads TGTGCCAGCAGCTCGGGACAGGGGGGATCAATAGATACGCAGTATTTT.

Written as DNA, the CDR3 is TGCAGCTCCCCCCCCGGGGAGGCTAACTATGGCTACACCTTC. It codes for CSSPPGEANYGYTF. The chain employs TRBV20-1 and TRBJ1-2; D ambiguous. Germline assignment: CDR1 DFQATT and CDR2 SNEGSKA (reference sequence). The CDR3 runs to 14 residues.

The chain uses TRBV3-1 and TRBJ2-5, with D perhaps matching TRBD1 (5 bases). This CDR3 contains 15 residues. With 0 bases removed from V and 5 bases from J, the gap between germline ends came to 13 bases. Germline V CDR1 and CDR2: LGHDT, YNNKEL (reference sequence). The CDR3 region is CASSQDMQGKETQYF. The DNA of the CDR3 is TGTGCCAGCAGCCAAGATATGCAGGGCAAGGAGACCCAGTACTTC.

The rearrangement links TRBV4-3 to TRBJ1-2; D is unclear. V dropped 1 base and J dropped 10 bases, with 13 bases sitting between them. Germline loops: CDR1 LGHNA, CDR2 YSLEER. The CDR3 consists of 13 residues. Written as DNA, the CDR3 is TGCGCCAGCAGCCAAGGGCAGGAGGTAGCCTACACCTTC. Translating gives CASSQGQEVAYTF.

The chain couples TRBV18 to TRBJ2-7, with TRBD1 matching 9 bases. The ends lost 2 bases at V and 1 base at J; junction bases unmatched: 3. Per the germline V gene, CDR1 is KGHSH and CDR2 is LQKENI. This CDR3 has 15 amino acids. The CDR3 spells CASSPGQGRSYEQYF. CDR3 DNA sequence: TGTGCCAGCTCACCAGGACAGGGGAGATCCTACGAGCAGTACTTC.

This chain uses TRBV28 with TRBJ1-1; TRBD1 matches 10 bases. J gave up 11 bases and V 10 bases, and 13 bases lay outside the gene matches. From germline, CDR1 is MDHEN and CDR2 SYDVKM. The CDR3 has 13 amino acids. The CDR3 loop reads CAISGQGSFSAFF. In DNA, the CDR3 is TGTGCCATCTCGGGACAGGGGTCCTTTTCTGCTTTCTTT.

Many counts were recorded for this clonotype. The gene calls are TRBV3-2 and TRBJ1-6; TRBD1 is the table's D call and was not checked against the DNA. TRBV3-2 is assigned pseudogene status. The CDR3 length is 17 residues. The DNA of the CDR3 is TGTGCCAGCATCATCACGGGGGCATTCTCCTATAATTCACCCCTCCACTTT. Its protein product is CASIITGAFSYNSPLHF.

This clonotype has at least ten counts. This chain uses TRBV20-1 with TRBJ1-6, with 7 bases lining up with TRBD1. With V trimmed by 0 bases and J by 7 bases, 6 bases remained unmatched. Germline lookup yields CDR1 DFQATT and CDR2 SNEGSKA (reference sequence). CDR3 length equals 15 residues. CDR3 DNA sequence: TGCAGTGCTAGAGATGCTGGACAGGTGAATTCACCCCTCCACTTT. It specifies CSARDAGQVNSPLHF.

A few counts support this clonotype. The chain carries TRBV7-8 and TRBJ1-1, with TRBD1 as a possible D gene (5 bases). This CDR3 region has 14 residues. Germline assignment: CDR1 SGHVS and CDR2 FQNEAQ. V lost 1 base to trimming and J lost 6 bases, with 12 bases between them. For the CDR3, the DNA is TGTGCCAGCAGCTTAGAAAGACAGAGGGCTGAAGCTTTCTTT. It yields the protein CASSLERQRAEAFF. The full variable domain, with the rest looked up from reference TRBV7-8 and TRBJ1-1, is GAGVSQSPRYKVAKRGQDVALRCDPISGHVSLFWYQQALGQGPEFLTYFQNEAQLDKSGLPSDRFFAERPEGSVSTLKIQRTQQEDSAVYLCASSLERQRAEAFFGQGTRLTVV.

V and J are TRBV7-7 and TRBJ2-3, with 9 bases lining up with TRBD2. The germline V gene encodes CDR1 SSHAT and CDR2 FNYEAQ (reference sequence). V shed 5 bases, J shed 3 bases, and the junction held 12 bases outside the gene matches. The CDR3 extends over 17 amino acids. The CDR3 DNA is TGTGCCAGCAGCAAACGTGGCCCGGGACTAGCAACAGATACGCAGTATTTT. It is translated as CASSKRGPGLATDTQYF.

This clonotype was found many times. The rearrangement links TRBV18 to TRBJ2-4; tentative D call: TRBD2 (6 bases). Germline CDR1 KGHSH, CDR2 LQKENI. The CDR3 sequence is 14 residues long. V shed 2 bases and J shed 6 bases, with 11 bases lying between them. The CDR3 protein is CASSPISEGNIQYF. The CDR3 DNA reads TGTGCCAGCTCACCAATCTCGGAGGGAAACATTCAGTACTTC. Full variable domain (outside the CDR3, taken from reference TRBV18 and TRBJ2-4): NAGVMQNPRHLVRRRGQEARLRCSPMKGHSHVYWYRQLPEEGLKFMVYLQKENIIDESGMPKERFSAEFPKEGPSILRIQQVVRGDSAAYFCASSPISEGNIQYFGAGTRLSVL.

This chain uses TRBV7-2 with TRBJ2-2; D is ambiguous. CDR3 length equals 12 residues. Germline CDR1 is SGHTA and CDR2 is FQGNSA. Between the trimmed V and J ends, which lost 1 base and 7 bases, there was a span of 4 bases. The CDR3 region is CASSLVIGELFF. CDR3 nucleotides: TGTGCCAGCAGCTTAGTAATCGGGGAGCTGTTTTTT.

This clonotype has ten or more counts. The CDR3 loop reads CSVHGQGVAFF. The DNA for the CDR3 is TGCAGCGTCCACGGACAGGGTGTAGCTTTCTTT. The chain links TRBV29-1 to TRBJ1-1; 8 bases line up with TRBD1. J lost 10 bases, V lost 6 bases, and 7 bases had no gene match. This CDR3 contains 11 residues. Germline values: CDR1 SQVTM, CDR2 ANQGSEA.